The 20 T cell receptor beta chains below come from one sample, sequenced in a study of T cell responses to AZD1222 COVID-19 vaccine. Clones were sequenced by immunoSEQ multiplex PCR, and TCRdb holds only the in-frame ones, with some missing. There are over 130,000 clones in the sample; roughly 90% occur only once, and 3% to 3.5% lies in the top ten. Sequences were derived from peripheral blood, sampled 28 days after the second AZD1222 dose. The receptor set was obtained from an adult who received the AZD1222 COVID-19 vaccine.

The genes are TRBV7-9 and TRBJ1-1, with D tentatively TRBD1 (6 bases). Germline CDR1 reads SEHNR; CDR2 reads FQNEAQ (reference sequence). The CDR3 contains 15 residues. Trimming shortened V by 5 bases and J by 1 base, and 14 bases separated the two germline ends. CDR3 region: CASSLTQGRNTEAFF. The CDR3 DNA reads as TGTGCCAGCAGCCTAACTCAGGGGAGGAACACTGAAGCTTTCTTT.

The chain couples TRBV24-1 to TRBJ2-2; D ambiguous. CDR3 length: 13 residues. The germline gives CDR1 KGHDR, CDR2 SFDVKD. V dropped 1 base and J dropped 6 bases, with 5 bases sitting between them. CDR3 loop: CATSDLKAGELFF. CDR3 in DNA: TGTGCCACCAGTGATTTAAAAGCCGGGGAGCTGTTTTTT.

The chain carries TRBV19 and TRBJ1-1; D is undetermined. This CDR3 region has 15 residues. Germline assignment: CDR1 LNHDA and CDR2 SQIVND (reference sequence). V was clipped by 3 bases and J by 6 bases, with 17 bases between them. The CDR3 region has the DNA TGTGCCAGTAGTATTGGACTATTCAGTACCGCTGAAGCTTTCTTT. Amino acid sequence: CASSIGLFSTAEAFF.

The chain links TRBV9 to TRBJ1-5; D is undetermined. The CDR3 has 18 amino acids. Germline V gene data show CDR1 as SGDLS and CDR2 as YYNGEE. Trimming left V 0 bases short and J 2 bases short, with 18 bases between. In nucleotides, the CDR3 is TGTGCCAGCAGCGTAGACCGGGTCCTGGGATTTCGCAATCAGCCCCAGCATTTT. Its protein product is CASSVDRVLGFRNQPQHF.

CDR3 DNA: TGTGCCAGCAGCAAAGAAAAGGGAAGGGTGCGAGGTCAGCCCCAGCATTTT. Its protein is CASSKEKGRVRGQPQHF. The chain carries TRBV21-1 and TRBJ1-5. TRBV21-1 is reported as a pseudogene. This CDR3 has 17 amino acids.

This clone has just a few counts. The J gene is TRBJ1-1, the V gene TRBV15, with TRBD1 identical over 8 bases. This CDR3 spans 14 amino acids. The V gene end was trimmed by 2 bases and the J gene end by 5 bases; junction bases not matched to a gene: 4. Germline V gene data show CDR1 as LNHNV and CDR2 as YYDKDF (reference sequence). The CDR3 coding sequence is TGTGCCACCAGCAGACCCGACAGGGGAACTGAAGCTTTCTTT. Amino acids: CATSRPDRGTEAFF.

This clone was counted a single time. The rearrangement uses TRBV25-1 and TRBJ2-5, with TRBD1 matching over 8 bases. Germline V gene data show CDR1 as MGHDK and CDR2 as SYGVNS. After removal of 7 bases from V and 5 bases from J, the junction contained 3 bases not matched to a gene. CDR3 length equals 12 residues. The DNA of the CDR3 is TGTGCCAGCACCGGACAGGGCGAGACCCAGTACTTC. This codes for CASTGQGETQYF.

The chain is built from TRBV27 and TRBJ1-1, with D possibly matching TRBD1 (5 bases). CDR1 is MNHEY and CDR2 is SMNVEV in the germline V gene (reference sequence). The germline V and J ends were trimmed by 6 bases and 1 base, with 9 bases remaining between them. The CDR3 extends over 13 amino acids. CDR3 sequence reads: CASRSGRNTEAFF. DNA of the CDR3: TGTGCCAGCAGGTCAGGGCGGAACACTGAAGCTTTCTTT.

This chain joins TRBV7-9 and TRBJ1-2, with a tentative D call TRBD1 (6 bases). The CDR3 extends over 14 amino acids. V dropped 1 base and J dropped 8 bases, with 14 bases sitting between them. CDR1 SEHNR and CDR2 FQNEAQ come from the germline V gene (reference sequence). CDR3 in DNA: TGTGCCAGCAGCTTAGGCGGCAGGGGATACGGCTACACCTTC. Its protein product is CASSLGGRGYGYTF.

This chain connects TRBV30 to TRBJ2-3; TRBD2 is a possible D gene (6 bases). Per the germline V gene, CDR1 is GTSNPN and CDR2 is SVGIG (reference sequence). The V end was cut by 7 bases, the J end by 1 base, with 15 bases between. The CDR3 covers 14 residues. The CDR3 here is CALRRELGTDTQYF. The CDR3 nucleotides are TGTGCCTTGAGACGGGAGTTAGGCACAGATACGCAGTATTTT.

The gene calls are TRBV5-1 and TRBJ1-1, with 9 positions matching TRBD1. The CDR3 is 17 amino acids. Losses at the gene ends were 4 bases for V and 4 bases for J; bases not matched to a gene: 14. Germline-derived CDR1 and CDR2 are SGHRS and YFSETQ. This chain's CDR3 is CASSPGGGTGKSTEAFF. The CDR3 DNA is TGCGCCAGCAGCCCCGGTGGTGGGACAGGGAAGAGCACTGAAGCTTTCTTT.

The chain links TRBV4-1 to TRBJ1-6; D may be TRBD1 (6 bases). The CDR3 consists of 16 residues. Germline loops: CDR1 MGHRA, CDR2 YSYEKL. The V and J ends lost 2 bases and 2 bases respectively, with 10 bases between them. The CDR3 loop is CASSQPKGAYNSPLHF. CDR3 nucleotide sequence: TGCGCCAGCAGCCAACCCAAGGGGGCCTATAATTCACCCCTCCACTTT.

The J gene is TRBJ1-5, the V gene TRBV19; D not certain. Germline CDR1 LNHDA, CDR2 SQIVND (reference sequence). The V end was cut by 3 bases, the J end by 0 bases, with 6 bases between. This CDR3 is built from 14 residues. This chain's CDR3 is CASSIANSNQPQHF. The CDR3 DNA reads TGTGCCAGTAGTATCGCCAATAGCAATCAGCCCCAGCATTTT. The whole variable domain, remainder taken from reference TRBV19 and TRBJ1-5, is DGGITQSPKYLFRKEGQNVTLSCEQNLNHDAMYWYRQDPGQGLRLIYYSQIVNDFQKGDIAEGYSVSREKKESFPLTVTSAQKNPTAFYLCASSIANSNQPQHFGDGTRLSIL.

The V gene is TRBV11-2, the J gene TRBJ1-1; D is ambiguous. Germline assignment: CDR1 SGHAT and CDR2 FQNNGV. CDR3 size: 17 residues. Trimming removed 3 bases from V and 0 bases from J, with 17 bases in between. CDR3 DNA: TGTGCCAGCAGCTTTAGACCTTCGGACCGTTTGAACACTGAAGCTTTCTTT. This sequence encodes CASSFRPSDRLNTEAFF.

The CDR3 bases are TGTGCCAGTAGTGTGAATTCTGGAAACACCATATATTTT. Amino acid sequence: CASSVNSGNTIYF. J is TRBJ1-3 and V is TRBV19, with unresolved D. There are 13 residues in the CDR3. Trimming removed 5 bases from V and 1 base from J, with 6 bases in between. Looked up from germline, CDR1 is LNHDA and CDR2 is SQIVND (reference sequence). The full variable domain, in which reference TRBV19 and TRBJ1-3 provide the parts outside the CDR3, is DGGITQSPKYLFRKEGQNVTLSCEQNLNHDAMYWYRQDPGQGLRLIYYSQIVNDFQKGDIAEGYSVSREKKESFPLTVTSAQKNPTAFYLCASSVNSGNTIYFGEGSWLTVV.

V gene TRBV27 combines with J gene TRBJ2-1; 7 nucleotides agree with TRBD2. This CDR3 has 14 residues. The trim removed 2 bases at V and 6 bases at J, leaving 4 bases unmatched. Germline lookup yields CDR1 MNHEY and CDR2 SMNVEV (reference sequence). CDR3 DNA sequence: TGTGCCAGCAGTTTAGCGGGAGTAGGCAATGAGCAGTTCTTC. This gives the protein CASSLAGVGNEQFF.

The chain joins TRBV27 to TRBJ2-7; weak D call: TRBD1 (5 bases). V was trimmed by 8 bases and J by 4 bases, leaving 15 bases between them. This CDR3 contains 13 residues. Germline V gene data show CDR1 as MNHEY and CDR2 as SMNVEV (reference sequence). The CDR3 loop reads CASAPGQLYEQYF. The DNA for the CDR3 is TGTGCCAGCGCCCCCGGACAACTTTACGAGCAGTACTTC.

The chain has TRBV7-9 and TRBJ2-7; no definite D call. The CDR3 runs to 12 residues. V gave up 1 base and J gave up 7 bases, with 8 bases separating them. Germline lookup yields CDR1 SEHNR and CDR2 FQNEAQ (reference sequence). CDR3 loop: CASSLGLGEQYF. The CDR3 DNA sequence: TGTGCCAGCAGCTTAGGGTTGGGGGAGCAGTACTTC.

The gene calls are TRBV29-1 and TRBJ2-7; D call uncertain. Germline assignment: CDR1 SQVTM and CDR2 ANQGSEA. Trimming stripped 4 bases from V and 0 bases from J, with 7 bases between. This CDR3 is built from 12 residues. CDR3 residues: CSVGQTSYEQYF. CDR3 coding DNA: TGCAGCGTTGGACAAACCTCCTACGAGCAGTACTTC.

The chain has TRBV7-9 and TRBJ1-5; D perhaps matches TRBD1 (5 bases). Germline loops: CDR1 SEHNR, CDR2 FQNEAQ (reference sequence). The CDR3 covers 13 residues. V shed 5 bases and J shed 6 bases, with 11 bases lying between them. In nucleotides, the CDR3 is TGTGCCAGCAGCCTCGACGGGGGTCAGCCCCAGCATTTT. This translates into CASSLDGGQPQHF.